Shown below are 15 T cell receptor beta chains from a single sample sequenced in a study of T cells in localized non-small cell lung cancer. The protocol was immunoSEQ multiplex PCR, while the TCRdb copy is restricted to in-frame clones and leaves out a portion. The sample gives about 5,400 clones, approximately 40% of which show up once; 8.2% is in the top ten. Sample: lung tumor tissue, taken before any cancer treatment. The origin of the receptors is a male donor aged 60 or older with stage I squamous cell lung carcinoma.

In this sample, this clone turned up a few times. The V and J genes are TRBV11-3 and TRBJ2-2, with a tentative D call TRBD2 (7 bases). Germline values: CDR1 SGHNT, CDR2 YENEEA. The CDR3 sequence is 16 residues long. V lost 3 bases to trimming and J lost 4 bases, with 15 bases between them. CDR3 nucleotide sequence: TGTGCCAGCAGCTTTAGAACGGGGGGCAGCACCGGGGAGCTGTTTTTT. The encoded protein is CASSFRTGGSTGELFF.

This chain uses TRBV12-5 with TRBJ2-3, with unresolved D. CDR1 and CDR2 from the germline V gene are LGHNT and FRNRAP. Trimming took 4 bases from V and 5 from J, leaving 13 bases between them. The CDR3 is 14 amino acids. In DNA form, the CDR3 reads TGTGCTAGTGGTTCCCTGCAGTTGAGAGATACGCAGTATTTT. Encoded protein: CASGSLQLRDTQYF.

By share of the sample, this clone is medium-sized (0.01 to 0.1%). The chain combines TRBV4-1 with TRBJ1-2; D perhaps matches TRBD1 (5 bases). The germline V and J ends were trimmed by 6 bases and 7 bases, with 24 bases remaining between them. This CDR3 contains 16 residues. Germline values: CDR1 MGHRA, CDR2 YSYEKL. The CDR3 here is CASRSIRDSQKAGYTF. The DNA for the CDR3 is TGCGCCAGCAGGTCAATACGGGACTCCCAAAAGGCTGGCTACACCTTC.

This clone was observed a handful of times. The V gene is TRBV7-5, the J gene TRBJ2-3; the table names TRBD1, a call not compared with the DNA. TRBV7-5 is designated a pseudogene. This CDR3 has 16 amino acids. The CDR3 loop reads CASSLPGVPGTDTQYF. CDR3 in DNA: TGTGCCAGCAGCTTACCAGGGGTCCCTGGCACAGATACGCAGTATTTT.

Sample share makes this clone medium-sized. The gene calls are TRBV11-3 and TRBJ1-1; D is undetermined. CDR1 SGHNT and CDR2 YENEEA come from the germline V gene. The CDR3 is made up of 14 amino acids. V was shortened by 5 bases and J by 0 bases, with 10 bases between the two germline ends. CDR3 loop: CASSPGFLNTEAFF. CDR3 sequence (DNA): TGTGCCAGCAGCCCGGGGTTTTTGAACACTGAAGCTTTCTTT.

The chain has TRBV30 and TRBJ1-6; D is unclear. Between the trimmed V and J ends, which lost 0 bases and 7 bases, there was a span of 13 bases. The CDR3 is made up of 15 amino acids. The germline V gene encodes CDR1 GTSNPN and CDR2 SVGIG (reference sequence). CDR3 region: CAWSVFSGLNSPLHF. The CDR3 DNA reads as TGTGCCTGGAGTGTATTCTCGGGTCTCAATTCACCCCTCCACTTT.

Only a few counts were recorded for this clone. The chain combines TRBV11-3 with TRBJ1-5; D is possibly TRBD1 (5 bases). The CDR3 runs 17 residues. Germline values: CDR1 SGHNT, CDR2 YENEEA. V lost 2 bases to trimming and J lost 2 bases, with 16 bases between them. The CDR3 DNA follows: TGTGCCAGCAGCTTACGAGAAGGCGGCAGGGGCAATCAGCCCCAGCATTTT. It codes for CASSLREGGRGNQPQHF.

Remarks on this clone: An end of the junction does not agree with germline; a read error may underlie this. The chain combines TRBV19 with TRBJ1-5; 8 bases match TRBD1. Germline lookup yields CDR1 LNHDA and CDR2 SQIVND (reference sequence). The CDR3 spans 13 residues. The CDR3 here is CASTDRGEQPQHF. CDR3 in DNA: TGTGCYAGTACCGACAGGGGTGAGCAGCCCCAGCATTTT.

CDR3 in amino acids: CASSQGPTGTEAFF. The CDR3 DNA reads TGTGCCAGCTCGCAGGGTCCGACGGGCACTGAAGCTTTCTTT. The chain couples TRBV18 to TRBJ1-1, with D maybe TRBD1 (5 bases). There are 14 residues in the CDR3. Trimming took off 6 bases at V and 4 bases at J, with 15 bases between the two ends. The V gene's germline CDR1 is KGHSH and CDR2 LQKENI.

V is TRBV6-8 and J is TRBJ1-6; D call uncertain. Per the germline V gene, CDR1 is MNHGY and CDR2 is SAAAGT. Trimming pared 10 bases from V and 9 bases from J, leaving 19 bases between. This CDR3 has 14 amino acids. The DNA of the CDR3 is TGTGCCATCTCTGCCTGGGCAGGTGGTTCACCCCTCCACTTT. Its protein product is CAISAWAGGSPLHF.

This clone has just a few counts. The CDR3 spells CASRVQTNEKLFF. DNA of the CDR3: TGTGCCAGCAGGGTGCAGACAAATGAAAAACTGTTTTTT. The V call is TRBV9, the J call TRBJ1-4; no clear D gene. V was pared by 5 bases and J by 5 bases, with 10 bases between. This CDR3 region has 13 residues. Per the germline V gene, CDR1 is SGDLS and CDR2 is YYNGEE.

The V call is TRBV18, the J call TRBJ1-1; TRBD1 is a possible D gene (5 bases). This CDR3 has 13 amino acids. The germline V gene has CDR1 KGHSH and CDR2 LQKENI. The V end lost 4 bases, the J end lost 3 bases, and 9 bases lay between the germline ends. The CDR3 DNA reads as TGTGCCAGCTCACAGGGGATGGACACTGAAGCTTTCTTT. Translation gives CASSQGMDTEAFF.

This clone was picked up a small number of times. V usage is TRBV6-8 and J usage is TRBJ1-2; 10 nucleotides agree with TRBD1. With 8 bases clipped from V and 2 bases from J, the junction kept 5 bases outside the gene matches. This CDR3 is 14 amino acids long. The V gene's germline CDR1 is MNHGY and CDR2 SAAAGT. The CDR3 spells CASDDRGPNYGYTF. The CDR3 nucleotides are TGTGCCAGCGATGACAGGGGGCCAAACTATGGCTACACCTTC.

The chain employs TRBV11-3 and TRBJ2-5; no definite D call. CDR3 size: 14 residues. Germline-derived CDR1 and CDR2 are SGHNT and YENEEA. V was pared by 3 bases and J by 5 bases, with 13 bases between. This CDR3 reads CASSLAQRRETQYF. The CDR3, as DNA: TGTGCCAGCAGCTTGGCCCAGCGACGGGAGACCCAGTACTTC.

This clone was found a few times. This chain connects TRBV6-8 to TRBJ2-3; D is unclear. The ends were cut back, 1 base at V and 3 bases at J, with 17 bases in the middle. Per germline, CDR1 MNHGY and CDR2 SAAAGT. The CDR3 sequence is 17 residues long. DNA of the CDR3: TGTGCCAGCAGTTACTTTCCCACACCACCGCCGACAGATACGCAGTATTTT. It is translated as CASSYFPTPPPTDTQYF.